These 2 T cell receptor beta chains were sequenced from one sample in a study of shared clonotypes between healthy human individuals (dated by TCRdb to 2020 to 2022). Receptor amplification or capture employed the immunoSEQ multiplex PCR assay. Drawn from immuneACCESS, this table holds only the in-frame rearrangements with V and J called that TCRdb kept. Clones are partly lost; checked studies trace under half to an unresolved V gene and leave the rest unexplained. Counted in this sample were around 1 million clones; around 80% of them appeared once. The ten largest clones capture nearly 1.5% of the sample. The sequenced material came from memory CD4+ T cells sorted from blood. This specimen's cell subset or site label, per the study, means: CD45RA-negative fraction. The receptor source for this set is a man aged 18 to 30 in good health.

This clone was recorded only once. The chain is built from TRBV7-2 and TRBJ1-4, with D tentatively TRBD1 (5 bases). V lost 6 bases to trimming and J lost 5 bases, with 13 bases between them. The germline V gene has CDR1 SGHTA and CDR2 FQGNSA. CDR3 length: 14 residues. CDR3 bases: TGTGCCAGCAGATCGATTGGGGGGAATGAAAAACTGTTTTTT. Protein product: CASRSIGGNEKLFF.

This clone has only a few counts. This rearrangement joins TRBV7-2 to TRBJ1-1; maybe TRBD1 (5 bases). Germline V gene lookup returns CDR1 SGHTA and CDR2 FQGNSA. V gave up 1 base and J gave up 7 bases, with 10 bases separating them. This CDR3 has 13 residues. CDR3 sequence reads: CASSLVYQGEAFF. The CDR3 DNA is TGTGCCAGCAGCTTAGTGTATCAGGGTGAAGCTTTCTTT.